The T cell receptor beta chain under discussion was sequenced for a study of graft-versus-host responses after intestinal transplantation. At the level of the study: Multivisceral, liver-intestinal, or isolated intestinal grafts went to recipients.

Method: immunoSEQ multiplex PCR; TCRdb's copy keeps in-frame clones and lacks some. Counted here are about 38,000 clones, around 83% occurring once; the ten biggest clones make up about 4%. The count of this clone is one. Antigen unknown. Other DNA sequences in this specimen translate into the identical CDR3. General observations from the study: Circulating GvH clones peaking coincided with falling HvG clones soon after transplant.

This specimen consisted of PBMCs, obtained 1,000 to 1,200 days after transplant. This clonotype was obtained from a human patient who received an intestinal transplant, so some T cells may come from the graft donor.

The CDR3, as DNA: TGTGCCAGCAGCTTCCAGCTGTTTGAGGCGGGAGGGCTCTACGAGCAGTACTTC. This translates into CASSFQLFEAGGLYEQYF. V is TRBV7-8 and J is TRBJ2-7; 9 bases fit TRBD2. V shed 3 bases, J shed 3 bases, and the junction held 15 bases outside the gene matches. This CDR3 is built from 18 residues. In germline, CDR1 is SGHVS, CDR2 FQNEAQ.